The 9 T cell receptor beta chains given below trace back to one sample, sequenced in a study of OX40 agonist ivuxolimab in advanced cancers. The table came from immunoSEQ multiplex PCR; TCRdb's copy has only in-frame clones and leaves some out. The sample contains 30,000 to 40,000 clones, over 85% of which appear only once. The starting material was CD4+ or CD8+ T cells sorted from blood, obtained in a trial of the OX40 agonist ivuxolimab. The receptors shown here come from an adult with an advanced solid tumor such as melanoma, head and neck, liver or kidney cancer.

This clone was counted a few times. This chain uses TRBV15 with TRBJ2-7, with TRBD1 as a possible D gene (5 bases). The germline V and J ends were trimmed by 9 bases and 2 bases, with 20 bases remaining between them. The CDR3 contains 15 residues. Germline CDR1 LNHNV, CDR2 YYDKDF (reference sequence). CDR3 amino acids: CATVVQGFIAYEQYF. The CDR3 bases are TGTGCCACAGTCGTTCAGGGTTTTATCGCCTACGAGCAGTACTTC. Complete variable domain (other parts from reference TRBV15 and TRBJ2-7): DAMVIQNPRYQVTQFGKPVTLSCSQTLNHNVMYWYQQKSSQAPKLLFHYYDKDFNNEADTPDNFQSRRPNTSFCFLDIRSPGLGDTAMYLCATVVQGFIAYEQYFGPGTRLTVT.

This clone has just one count. The chain is built from TRBV7-2 and TRBJ2-7; TRBD2 agrees at 7 bases. The length of the CDR3 is 14 residues. The V segment lost 10 bases and the J segment 2 bases; nucleotides outside the gene matches: 11. Per germline, CDR1 SGHTA and CDR2 FQGNSA. CDR3 loop: CATHRGDQPYEQYF. The CDR3 DNA reads as TGTGCCACCCACCGGGGGGACCAACCCTACGAGCAGTACTTC.

The chain couples TRBV27 to TRBJ1-2, with D unclear. Germline V lookup: CDR1 MNHEY, CDR2 SMNVEV (reference sequence). This CDR3 has 15 amino acids. V shed 3 bases and J shed 4 bases, with 15 bases lying between them. The CDR3, as DNA: TGTGCCAGCAGTTTTAGGGCTGGCCGCTTCTATGGCTACACCTTC. Protein sequence: CASSFRAGRFYGYTF.

DNA of the CDR3: TGTGCCAGCAGCCAAGGACTAGGGGCTCTTGGATCGGGGCAGTACTTC. Translating gives CASSQGLGALGSGQYF. V and J are TRBV5-5 and TRBJ2-7; the match to TRBD2 covers 7 bases. This CDR3 contains 16 residues. Germline V gene sequence: CDR1 SGHKS, CDR2 YYEKEE (reference sequence). V lost 4 bases to trimming and J lost 9 bases; unmatched junction nucleotides: 19.

The genes are TRBV9 and TRBJ1-2; TRBD1 might be the D (6 bases). Trimming shortened V by 0 bases and J by 2 bases, and 8 bases separated the two germline ends. The CDR3 is 14 residues long. Germline CDR1 and CDR2: SGDLS and YYNGEE. The CDR3 loop reads CASSVVGTNYGYTF. The DNA for the CDR3 is TGTGCCAGCAGCGTAGTCGGGACAAACTATGGCTACACCTTC.

The gene calls are TRBV19 and TRBJ1-1; maybe TRBD1 (5 bases). V was shortened by 5 bases and J by 11 bases, with 21 bases between the two germline ends. The CDR3 is made up of 14 amino acids. Germline-derived CDR1 and CDR2 are LNHDA and SQIVND (reference sequence). CDR3 nucleotides: TGTGCCAGTAGTGCCCACCGGGACCCGAGGATTGCTTTCTTT. Translation: CASSAHRDPRIAFF.

The V and J genes are TRBV7-2 and TRBJ1-3, with a weak D call TRBD1 (6 bases). The ends were cut back, 2 bases at V and 2 bases at J, with 13 bases in the middle. This CDR3 has 16 residues. Germline V gene lookup returns CDR1 SGHTA and CDR2 FQGNSA. The DNA for the CDR3 is TGTGCCAGCAGCTTACAAGCGGGGGCAACTGGAAACACCATATATTTT. Its protein is CASSLQAGATGNTIYF.

For the CDR3, the DNA is TGTGCCAGCAGCTTAGACCTATGGAGGGGGGGGAATGAGCAGTTCTTC. It yields the protein CASSLDLWRGGNEQFF. This sequence joins TRBV11-2 and TRBJ2-1, with D possibly matching TRBD2 (7 bases). This CDR3 has 16 amino acids. Per germline, CDR1 SGHAT and CDR2 FQNNGV. V was shortened by 0 bases and J by 7 bases, with 16 bases between the two germline ends.

The chain links TRBV9 to TRBJ1-2; D remains ambiguous. Germline values: CDR1 SGDLS, CDR2 YYNGEE. Trimming pared 4 bases from V and 4 bases from J, leaving 17 bases between. The CDR3 is 15 residues long. CDR3: CASSPSGYVGYGYTF. For the CDR3, the DNA is TGTGCCAGCAGCCCGTCGGGGTACGTGGGCTATGGCTACACCTTC.